This T cell receptor beta chain is drawn from a study of T cell changes during pregnancy in multiple sclerosis (dated by TCRdb to the late 2010s). In the study overall: In women with multiple sclerosis, the researchers looked at how the T cell repertoire shifted as pregnancy progressed.

Library generation was performed with the immunoSEQ multiplex PCR assay. TCRdb carries this immuneACCESS record with in-frame sequences only. Its versions omit some clonotypes, under half of them owing to an unresolved V gene in the studies checked, with the rest unexplained. The sample table records about 38,000 clones; about nine tenths of these occur just once. The ten largest clones capture around 10% of the sample. About this clone: Its recognized antigen is unknown. There are no base qualities to consult, and no much larger clone falls within one base.

Trimming accounts for 4 bases at V and 5 bases at J, while the number of junction bases matched to no gene is 13. Including cysteine and phenylalanine, the CDR3 has 16 amino acids. The retained sequence is limited to the CDR3, 48 bases, with the frame set at the first base. CDR1 and CDR2, looked up from the germline V gene, are SGHRS and YFSETQ. The clonotype was recovered from a female donor with multiple sclerosis, enrolled in a pregnancy study. The material was CD8+ T cells from peripheral blood mononuclear cells, obtained after pregnancy. The sequence joins TRBV5-1 to TRBJ2-7; TRBD1 matches 9 bases in the middle. The DNA sequence reads TGCGCCAGCAGCCTACGGGGAGGGACAGGGAACCACGAGCAGTACTTC. This gives the protein CASSLRGGTGNHEQYF.